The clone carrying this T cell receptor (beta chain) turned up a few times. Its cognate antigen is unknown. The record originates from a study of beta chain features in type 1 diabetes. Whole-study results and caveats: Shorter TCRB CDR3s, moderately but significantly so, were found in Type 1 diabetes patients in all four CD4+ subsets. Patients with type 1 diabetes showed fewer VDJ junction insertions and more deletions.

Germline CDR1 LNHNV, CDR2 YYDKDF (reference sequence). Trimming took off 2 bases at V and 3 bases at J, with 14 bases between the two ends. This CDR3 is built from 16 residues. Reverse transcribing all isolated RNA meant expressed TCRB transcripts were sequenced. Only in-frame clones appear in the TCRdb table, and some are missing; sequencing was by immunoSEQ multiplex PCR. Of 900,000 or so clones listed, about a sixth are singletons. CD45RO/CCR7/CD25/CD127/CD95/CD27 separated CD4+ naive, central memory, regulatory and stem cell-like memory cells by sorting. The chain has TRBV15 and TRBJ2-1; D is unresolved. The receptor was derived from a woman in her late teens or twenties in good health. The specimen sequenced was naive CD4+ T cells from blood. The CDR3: CATSRLVRSLYNEQFF. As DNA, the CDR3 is TGTGCCACCAGCAGACTAGTACGGTCACTCTACAATGAGCAGTTCTTC.